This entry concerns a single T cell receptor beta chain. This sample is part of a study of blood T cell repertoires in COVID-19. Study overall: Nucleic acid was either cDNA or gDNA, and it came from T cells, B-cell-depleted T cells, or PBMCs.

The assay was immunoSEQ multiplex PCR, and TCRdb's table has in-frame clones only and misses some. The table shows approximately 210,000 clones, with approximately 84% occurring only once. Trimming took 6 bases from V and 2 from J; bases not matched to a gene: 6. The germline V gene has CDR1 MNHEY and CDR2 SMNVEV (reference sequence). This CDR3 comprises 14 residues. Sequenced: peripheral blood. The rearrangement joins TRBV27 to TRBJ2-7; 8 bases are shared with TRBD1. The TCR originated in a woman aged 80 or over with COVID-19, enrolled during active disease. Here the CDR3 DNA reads TGTGCCAGCAGAAGAGGACAGGGAACCTACGAGCAGTACTTC. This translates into CASRRGQGTYEQYF.